This T cell receptor beta chain originates from a study of blood T cell repertoires in COVID-19. The study recruited people aged roughly 18 to 95 years across 24 US areas. Participants were placed into cohorts based on the clinical history they reported. Some clones are missing from TCRdb's copy, which holds only in-frame ones; the method was immunoSEQ multiplex PCR. This sample carries roughly 200,000 clones, 86% of them seen once, and the ten largest clones take 3.5% to 4%. The receptor's source is a woman between 40 and 55 years old with acute COVID-19. Specimen: PBMCs or T cells enriched from blood (not recorded which).

CDR3 nucleotide sequence: TGCGCCAGCAGCCAATACGGGAGGGACAGGGTCACCGGGGAGCTGTTTTTT. This codes for CASSQYGRDRVTGELFF. This chain uses TRBV4-1 with TRBJ2-2; TRBD1 might be the D (9 bases). Germline-derived CDR1 and CDR2 are MGHRA and YSYEKL. V was shortened by 2 bases and J by 4 bases, with 17 bases between the two germline ends. CDR3 length equals 17 residues.